This is a list of T cell receptor beta chains from one sample in a study of identical twins. MiXCR, run by TCRdb on the 5' RACE reads, gives a single entry per CDR3 protein. Among hundreds of thousands of distinct CDR3 sequences listed, 15% to 20% were seen once. In addition, the sample was reused for a study of T cells expressing NK-cell markers.

Sample: PBMCs. These receptor sequences come from a woman in her late teens or twenties in good health. CDR3s include the opening cysteine and the closing phenylalanine or tryptophan. The order of the fields is V gene, J gene, clone size, D gene, CDR3 protein, CDR3 DNA. A D gene is named only where the DNA matches it firmly. Rows give clone size only sometimes, using once, few, many, or a class for an expanded clone.

TRBV12-3/TRBV12-4,TRBJ2-5,.,.,CASSTETYQETQYF,TGTGCCAGCAGCACCGAAACGTACCAAGAGACCCAGTATTTC
TRBV29-1,TRBJ2-1,few,.,CSVAHNEQFF,TGCAGCGTCGCCCACAATGAGCAGTTCTTC
TRBV2,TRBJ2-1,few,TRBD2,CASSDPAGGLFEQFF,TGTGCCAGCAGTGACCCCGCGGGGGGGCTTTTTGAGCAGTTCTTC
TRBV20-1,TRBJ2-1,.,.,CSARRPGVYNEQFF,TGCAGTGCTAGACGGCCAGGGGTCTACAATGAGCAGTTCTTC
TRBV6-2/TRBV6-3,TRBJ2-5,few,TRBD2,CASRPGLAGAQETQYF,TGTGCCAGCAGACCGGGACTAGCGGGGGCCCAAGAGACCCAGTACTTC
TRBV7-2,TRBJ2-7,.,.,CASSLNWLAYEQYF,TGTGCCAGCAGCTTAAACTGGTTAGCCTACGAGCAGTACTTC
TRBV5-5,TRBJ2-2,few,.,CASSVNGNTGELFF,TGTGCCAGCAGCGTGAACGGTAACACCGGGGAGCTGTTTTTT
TRBV3-1,TRBJ1-1,.,.,CASIVQGRTEAFF,TGTGCCAGCATCGTGCAGGGGCGGACTGAAGCTTTCTTT
TRBV7-2,TRBJ2-7,few,TRBD2,CASSFLASGAKSEQYF,TGTGCCAGCAGCTTCCTAGCTAGCGGGGCTAAGTCCGAGCAGTACTTC
TRBV30,TRBJ1-1,few,.,CAWIRNTEAFF,TGTGCCTGGATCCGGAACACTGAAGCTTTCTTT
TRBV7-2,TRBJ2-7,.,.,CASSLTGSPTYEQYF,TGTGCCAGCAGCTTAACCGGGAGCCCTACCTACGAGCAGTACTTC
TRBV20-1,TRBJ2-7,.,TRBD2,CSAPSGRGFHEQYF,TGCAGTGCTCCTAGCGGGAGGGGTTTCCACGAGCAGTACTTC
TRBV12-3/TRBV12-4,TRBJ1-5,.,.,CASSPRGVYSNQPQHF,TGTGCCAGCAGTCCCCGGGGGGTGTATAGCAATCAGCCCCAGCATTTT
TRBV7-8,TRBJ2-1,.,.,CASSPTNEQFF,TGTGCCAGCAGCCCAACCAATGAGCAGTTCTTC
TRBV7-9,TRBJ1-2,few,TRBD1,CASSSDRGHGYTF,TGTGCCAGCAGCTCGGACAGGGGCCACGGCTACACCTTC
TRBV6-5,TRBJ1-4,few,.,CASSYRGEEKLFF,TGTGCCAGCAGTTACAGGGGGGAGGAAAAACTGTTTTTT
TRBV10-3,TRBJ2-7,few,.,CAISESRGSGSYEQYF,TGTGCCATCAGTGAGTCGAGGGGCTCAGGCTCCTACGAGCAGTACTTC
TRBV5-6,TRBJ1-5,.,.,CASSSRRNQPQHF,TGTGCCAGCTCGAGCAGACGCAATCAGCCCCAGCATTTT
TRBV7-9,TRBJ2-5,once,.,CASSFWLLAGETQYF,TGTGCCAGCAGCTTCTGGTTACTAGCAGGGGAGACCCAGTACTTC
TRBV7-7,TRBJ2-5,.,.,CASSLEVVGETQYF,TGTGCTAGCAGCCTAGAGGTGGTCGGGGAGACCCAGTACTTC
TRBV9,TRBJ2-2,few,TRBD1,CASSVSRGLENTGELFF,TGTGCCAGCAGCGTCTCCAGGGGGTTAGAGAACACCGGGGAGCTGTTTTTT
TRBV7-9,TRBJ2-3,few,.,CASSSLAADTQYF,TGTGCCAGCAGCTCCCTAGCCGCAGATACGCAGTATTTT
TRBV20-1,TRBJ2-1,.,.,CSASTGSSYNEQFF,TGCAGTGCTAGTACCGGGAGCTCCTACAATGAGCAGTTCTTC
TRBV20-1,TRBJ1-4,few,.,CSASGSKLEKLFF,TGCAGTGCTAGCGGTAGCAAACTTGAAAAACTGTTTTTT
TRBV20-1,TRBJ2-7,.,.,CSASGTLSYEQYF,TGCAGTGCCTCCGGGACACTATCCTACGAGCAGTACTTC
TRBV5-6,TRBJ2-7,.,.,CASSLVPFNYEQYF,TGTGCCAGCAGCTTAGTTCCCTTCAACTACGAGCAGTACTTC
TRBV24-1,TRBJ2-3,.,TRBD1,CATSEPGQGETDTQYF,TGTGCCACCAGTGAACCTGGACAGGGGGAGACAGATACGCAGTATTTT
TRBV6-2/TRBV6-3,TRBJ2-7,few,.,CASSSAHRRSYEQYF,TGTGCCAGCAGTTCCGCGCACAGACGATCCTACGAGCAGTACTTC
TRBV4-3,TRBJ2-2,few,TRBD1,CASSPRTGDLGELFF,TGCGCCAGCAGCCCAAGGACAGGGGATCTCGGGGAGCTGTTTTTT
TRBV5-5,TRBJ2-5,.,.,CASSLWTYQETQYF,TGTGCCAGCAGCTTGTGGACGTACCAAGAGACCCAGTACTTC
TRBV6-5,TRBJ1-5,few,.,CASSYSTDQPQHF,TGTGCCAGCAGTTACTCGACGGATCAGCCCCAGCATTTT
TRBV7-8,TRBJ2-7,.,TRBD2,CASSPQPPAGAVEQYF,TGTGCCAGCAGCCCCCAGCCCCCGGCGGGAGCGGTCGAGCAGTACTTC
TRBV14,TRBJ2-3,.,TRBD2,CASSRPLAGTDTQYF,TGTGCCAGCAGCCGCCCACTAGCGGGAACGGATACGCAGTATTTT
TRBV29-1,TRBJ2-7,.,.,CSVHRVPGEQYF,TGCAGCGTTCATAGGGTGCCGGGCGAGCAGTACTTC
TRBV29-1,TRBJ1-2,few,.,CSVKRQSYGYTF,TGCAGCGTCAAGAGACAGTCCTATGGCTACACCTTC
TRBV10-3,TRBJ2-7,.,TRBD2,CAIGDLAGSIYEQYF,TGTGCCATCGGGGACTTAGCGGGAAGTATCTACGAGCAGTACTTC
TRBV6-2/TRBV6-3,TRBJ2-7,.,.,CASTQRGGHSYEQYF,TGTGCCAGCACCCAACGGGGAGGTCACTCCTACGAGCAGTACTTC
TRBV30,TRBJ2-5,.,.,CAWSQAEETQYF,TGTGCCTGGAGCCAGGCAGAGGAGACCCAGTACTTC
TRBV28,TRBJ1-2,few,.,CASSLSLTANYGYTF,TGTGCCAGCAGTTTGTCCCTGACAGCGAACTATGGCTACACCTTC
TRBV18,TRBJ2-1,.,.,CASRRNEQFF,TGTGCCTCGAGGCGAAATGAGCAGTTCTTC
TRBV12-3/TRBV12-4,TRBJ2-1,few,.,CASSLTVRGKQFF,TGTGCCAGCAGCCTCACCGTCAGGGGCAAGCAGTTCTTC
TRBV29-1,TRBJ1-2,many,.,CSVERGVQGYGYTF,TGCAGCGTTGAAAGGGGGGTCCAAGGTTATGGCTACACCTTC
TRBV29-1,TRBJ2-7,few,.,CSVGSRLSYEQYF,TGCAGCGTCGGTAGTAGACTCTCCTACGAGCAGTACTTC
TRBV15,TRBJ1-6,many,.,CATSNRDSPLHF,TGTGCCACCAGCAACCGGGACTCACCCCTCCACTTT
TRBV6-1,TRBJ2-3,few,.,CASSPWAGSTDTQYF,TGTGCCAGCAGTCCCTGGGCGGGGAGCACAGATACGCAGTATTTT
TRBV20-1,TRBJ2-5,few,.,CSASRVVQETQYF,TGCAGTGCTAGTCGGGTAGTACAAGAGACCCAGTACTTC
TRBV29-1,TRBJ1-5,.,TRBD1,CSALDRPNQPQHF,TGCAGCGCCTTGGACAGGCCGAATCAGCCCCAGCATTTT
TRBV12-3/TRBV12-4,TRBJ2-7,.,.,CASSPPYPYEQYF,TGTGCCAGCAGCCCCCCCTATCCTTACGAGCAGTACTTC
TRBV19,TRBJ2-1,.,.,CASSIDSGQFF,TGTGCCAGTAGTATCGACAGTGGGCAGTTCTTC
TRBV5-1,TRBJ2-5,.,TRBD1,CASSLVQGEETQYF,TGCGCCAGCAGCTTGGTTCAGGGGGAAGAGACCCAGTACTTC
TRBV30,TRBJ2-3,few,.,CAWKWADTQYF,TGTGCCTGGAAATGGGCAGATACGCAGTATTTT
TRBV12-3/TRBV12-4,TRBJ2-2,few,.,CASPAGTGELFF,TGTGCCTCCCCTGCGGGCACCGGGGAGCTGTTTTTT
TRBV7-3,TRBJ2-5,.,.,CASSRGQGLGQETQYF,TGTGCCAGCAGCCGGGGGCAGGGGTTGGGACAAGAGACCCAGTACTTC
TRBV12-3/TRBV12-4,TRBJ2-1,few,.,CAVTLGANEQFF,TGTGCCGTCACTTTAGGGGCCAATGAGCAGTTCTTC
TRBV7-9,TRBJ2-1,.,TRBD2,CASSPGTIWFF,TGTGCCAGCAGTCCCGGGACTATATGGTTCTTC
TRBV5-1,TRBJ2-7,few,.,CASSTQDYSYEQYF,TGCGCCAGCAGCACACAGGATTACTCCTACGAGCAGTACTTC
TRBV20-1,TRBJ1-5,.,TRBD1,CSAGRQGDQPQHF,TGCAGTGCTGGGAGACAGGGCGATCAGCCCCAGCATTTT
TRBV7-9,TRBJ2-1,.,TRBD2,CASSGDYQSEQFF,TGTGCCAGCAGCGGGGACTACCAGAGTGAGCAGTTCTTC
TRBV5-5,TRBJ2-1,few,.,CASVGTTYNEQFF,TGTGCCAGCGTCGGGACAACCTACAATGAGCAGTTCTTC